The rows below give T cell receptor beta chains drawn from one sample of a study of monozygotic twins with inflammatory bowel disease. From the 5' RACE reads, TCRdb lists one entry per CDR3 protein and no DNA. Its listing shows 310,000 or so distinct CDR3 sequences. What was sequenced was blood. These receptors all come from a human donor with ulcerative colitis or Crohn's disease, or a healthy co-twin of an affected twin (not recorded which). The CDR3 runs from the conserved cysteine through the conserved F or W.

j_call | v_call | cdr3_aa
TRBJ1-1 | TRBV6-1 | CASSLRGGYLEAFF
TRBJ2-2 | TRBV12-3/TRBV12-4 | CASTLAGGPGELFF
TRBJ2-7 | TRBV5-1 | CASSIPGGNYEQYF
TRBJ1-1 | TRBV19 | CASSGQGDTEAFF
TRBJ2-1 | TRBV5-1 | CATTSGVSSYNEQFF
TRBJ2-1 | TRBV11-2 | CASSSRGAGYNEQFF
TRBJ1-6 | TRBV10-2 | CASSSGVILHF
TRBJ1-1 | TRBV5-5 | CASSLQGRVNTEAFF
TRBJ1-1 | TRBV25-1 | CASTPNWESTEAFF
TRBJ1-5 | TRBV28 | CASSSAPQPQHF
TRBJ1-5 | TRBV20-1 | CSARDKRLIRPQHF
TRBJ2-7 | TRBV20-1 | CSARPLSGGEIPF
TRBJ1-6 | TRBV21-1 | CASSKPRGFGTNSPLHF
TRBJ2-3 | TRBV4-2 | CASSRQLGSSDTQYF
TRBJ2-3 | TRBV3-1 | CASSPGEVASAAVGVTDTQYF
TRBJ2-3 | TRBV28 | CASSWTSGSPDTQYF
TRBJ1-4 | TRBV18 | CASSPRPSNEKLFF
TRBJ1-1 | TRBV12-3/TRBV12-4 | CASLMTGLNTEAFF
TRBJ2-1 | TRBV29-1 | CSVEVAGYEQFF
TRBJ2-7 | TRBV24-1 | CATSWASSGTGPYEQYF
TRBJ1-5 | TRBV6-2/TRBV6-3 | CASRATGGGNQPQHF
TRBJ1-2 | TRBV20-1 | CSASPGTGFGYTF
TRBJ2-1 | TRBV2 | CASSEGLAGSNEQFF
TRBJ2-2 | TRBV4-1 | CASRPVGPGELFF
TRBJ2-2 | TRBV6-5 | CASKVQNTGELFF
TRBJ1-5 | TRBV24-1 | CATSDSRQGSNQPQHF
TRBJ2-3 | TRBV5-1 | CASSYGGASTDTQYF
TRBJ2-1 | TRBV27 | CASSSGTSGRRVNEQFF
TRBJ2-6 | TRBV6-2/TRBV6-3 | CASNWGGSGANVLTF
TRBJ2-3 | TRBV28 | CASSLPPDGAGVFTDTQYF
TRBJ2-1 | TRBV15 | CATSPRQTGVGNEQFF
TRBJ2-2 | TRBV7-3 | CASSLPKREGPTGELFF